A single sample gave rise to the 17 T cell receptor beta chains below, sequenced in a study of T cells in tuberculosis. Here immunoSEQ multiplex PCR was the method, and the copy in TCRdb shows in-frame clones only, minus some. The table lists 25,000 to 30,000 clones, approximately 93% of them singletons. The sequencing input was PBMCs. These receptors were taken from a donor aged 5-35 years with latent tuberculosis or without tuberculosis infection.

The chain is built from TRBV28 and TRBJ1-5, with TRBD1 matching over 10 bases. There are 14 residues in the CDR3. Germline assignment: CDR1 MDHEN and CDR2 SYDVKM. Trimming took 5 bases from V and 6 from J; bases not matched to a gene: 4. The CDR3 spells CASSPTGGFQPQHF. CDR3 sequence (DNA): TGTGCCAGCAGTCCGACAGGGGGCTTTCAGCCCCAGCATTTT.

This chain uses TRBV2 with TRBJ2-2; the match to TRBD2 covers 7 bases. The CDR3 runs to 15 residues. Germline CDR1 reads SNHLY; CDR2 reads FYNNEI. With 4 bases clipped from V and 4 bases from J, the junction kept 6 bases outside the gene matches. The CDR3 nucleotides are TGTGCCAGCAGTGTGGCTAGCGGTTCCACCGGGGAGCTGTTTTTT. Translation: CASSVASGSTGELFF.

This clone came up once. V and J are TRBV19 and TRBJ2-1, with D perhaps matching TRBD2 (6 bases). The CDR3 totals 14 residues. From germline, CDR1 is LNHDA and CDR2 SQIVND (reference sequence). The CDR3 is CAVSPGVLSGEQFF. CDR3 in DNA: TGTGCAGTATCCCCGGGGGTGCTTTCGGGTGAGCAGTTCTTC.

This chain links TRBV7-9 with TRBJ2-2, with 12 positions matching TRBD2. CDR3 length equals 16 residues. The germline CDR1 and CDR2 sequences are SEHNR and FQNEAQ (reference sequence). Trimming took 6 bases from V and 7 from J; bases not matched to a gene: 9. This CDR3 is CASRPTSGGWFGELFF. CDR3 sequence (DNA): TGTGCCAGCAGGCCGACTAGCGGGGGATGGTTCGGGGAGCTGTTTTTT.

This rearrangement joins TRBV2 to TRBJ2-2, with 9 bases aligning to TRBD2. The CDR3 extends over 15 amino acids. The V segment lost 6 bases and the J segment 6 bases; nucleotides outside the gene matches: 8. In germline, CDR1 is SNHLY, CDR2 FYNNEI. CDR3 protein: CASRRGTSNAGELFF. CDR3 bases: TGTGCCAGCAGACGCGGGACTAGCAACGCCGGGGAGCTGTTTTTT. Combining the CDR3 with reference TRBV2 and TRBJ2-2 gives the whole variable domain EPEVTQTPSHQVTQMGQEVILRCVPISNHLYFYWYRQILGQKVEFLVSFYNNEISEKSEIFDDQFSVERPDGSNFTLKIRSTKLEDSAMYFCASRRGTSNAGELFFGEGSRLTVL.

The chain recombines TRBV18 with TRBJ2-5, with TRBD2 matching over 9 bases. With V trimmed by 3 bases and J by 3 bases, 8 bases remained unmatched. Germline CDR1 is KGHSH and CDR2 is LQKENI. The CDR3 consists of 16 residues. Here the CDR3 reads CASSPRLAGGKETQYF. CDR3 bases: TGTGCCAGCTCACCCCGCCTCGCGGGAGGGAAAGAGACCCAGTACTTC.

This clone appeared a single time. The chain couples TRBV19 to TRBJ2-2; tentative D call: TRBD2 (5 bases). CDR1 and CDR2 (germline): LNHDA, SQIVND (reference sequence). V shed 7 bases and J shed 4 bases, with 19 bases lying between them. This CDR3 is 16 amino acids long. The CDR3 nucleotides are TGTGCCAGTACATCATCGCCCACGGGGAGCACCGGGGAGCTGTTTTTT. It codes for CASTSSPTGSTGELFF.

This chain uses TRBV2 with TRBJ2-7, with 8 bases that match TRBD2. CDR1 is SNHLY and CDR2 is FYNNEI in the germline V gene. The trim removed 6 bases at V and 3 bases at J, leaving 10 bases unmatched. The CDR3 has 15 residues. In DNA, the CDR3 is TGTGCCAGCAGATACGGGGGGGCTGAGGACTACGAGCAGTACTTC. Residues: CASRYGGAEDYEQYF.

The chain has TRBV2 and TRBJ2-3; maybe TRBD2 (5 bases). CDR3 size: 15 residues. With 3 bases removed from V and 0 bases from J, the gap between germline ends came to 10 bases. Per germline, CDR1 SNHLY and CDR2 FYNNEI. CDR3 region: CASSEGVRSTDTQYF. CDR3 DNA: TGTGCCAGCAGTGAGGGAGTTCGGAGCACAGATACGCAGTATTTT.

V and J are TRBV5-1 and TRBJ2-7, with TRBD2 matching 11 bases. The CDR3 contains 16 residues. The ends lost 4 bases at V and 0 bases at J; junction bases unmatched: 6. Germline CDR1 SGHRS, CDR2 YFSETQ. The CDR3 reads CASSEAGTSGSYEQYF. DNA of the CDR3: TGCGCCAGCAGCGAAGCCGGGACTAGCGGCTCCTACGAGCAGTACTTC.

The chain uses TRBV5-1 and TRBJ2-7; 14 positions agree with TRBD2. CDR1 and CDR2 from the germline V gene are SGHRS and YFSETQ. V gave up 4 bases and J gave up 2 bases; unmatched junction bases: 11. The CDR3 is 18 amino acids. For the CDR3, the DNA is TGCGCCAGCAGCCCGGGGACTAGCGGGGGCTGGGGCACCTACGAGCAGTACTTC. Its translation is CASSPGTSGGWGTYEQYF.

CDR3 residues: CASSIETGGWYGYTF. The CDR3 coding sequence is TGTGCCAGTAGTATAGAGACAGGGGGCTGGTATGGCTACACCTTC. This rearrangement joins TRBV19 to TRBJ1-2; TRBD1 aligns across 10 bases. V lost 0 bases to trimming and J lost 5 bases; unmatched junction nucleotides: 3. This CDR3 has 15 residues. From germline, CDR1 is LNHDA and CDR2 SQIVND (reference sequence).

The chain combines TRBV5-1 with TRBJ1-1; 7 bases are a match to TRBD1. V was clipped by 2 bases and J by 7 bases; unmatched bases: 5. Germline V gene sequence: CDR1 SGHRS, CDR2 YFSETQ. This CDR3 has 13 amino acids. CDR3 in amino acids: CASSFEGGGEAFF. DNA of the CDR3: TGCGCCAGCAGCTTCGAAGGGGGCGGTGAAGCTTTCTTT.

V is TRBV5-5 and J is TRBJ1-2; D is unclear. CDR1 and CDR2 from the germline V gene are SGHKS and YYEKEE (reference sequence). With 1 base removed from V and 6 bases from J, the gap between germline ends came to 16 bases. This CDR3 has 15 amino acids. In DNA form, the CDR3 reads TGTGCCAGCAGCTTGTTGCCGGGAACCTATGATGGCTACACCTTC. It specifies CASSLLPGTYDGYTF. The full variable domain, its missing parts supplied by reference TRBV5-5 and TRBJ1-2, is DAGVTQSPTHLIKTRGQQVTLRCSPISGHKSVSWYQQVLGQGPQFIFQYYEKEERGRGNFPDRFSARQFPNYSSELNVNALLLGDSALYLCASSLLPGTYDGYTFGSGTRLTVV.

The chain couples TRBV29-1 to TRBJ2-7; TRBD2 matches at 12 bases. The V and J ends lost 2 bases and 7 bases, in that order; junction bases with no gene match: 6. This CDR3 is 14 amino acids long. The V gene's germline CDR1 is SQVTM and CDR2 ANQGSEA. CDR3 region: CSVESETSGREQYF. The CDR3 DNA reads TGCAGCGTTGAATCCGAGACTAGCGGGAGAGAGCAGTACTTC.

The chain employs TRBV5-1 and TRBJ2-7, with D perhaps TRBD2 (6 bases). This CDR3 region has 15 residues. Germline CDR1 is SGHRS and CDR2 is YFSETQ. V was trimmed by 2 bases and J by 3 bases, leaving 15 bases between them. The CDR3 here is CASSLGGTNHYEQYF. CDR3 nucleotide sequence: TGCGCCAGCAGCTTAGGAGGGACCAACCACTACGAGCAGTACTTC. Based on the CDR3 plus reference TRBV5-1 and TRBJ2-7, the full variable domain is KAGVTQTPRYLIKTRGQQVTLSCSPISGHRSVSWYQQTPGQGLQFLFEYFSETQRNKGNFPGRFSGRQFSNSRSEMNVSTLELGDSALYLCASSLGGTNHYEQYFGPGTRLTVT.

This sequence joins TRBV4-3 and TRBJ2-1; a possible D gene is TRBD2 (5 bases). The V gene lost 1 base and the J gene lost 0 bases, with 10 bases spanning the gap. The CDR3 is 16 amino acids. Germline V lookup: CDR1 LGHNA, CDR2 YSLEER. CDR3 sequence reads: CASSQGAGSSYNEQFF. As DNA, the CDR3 is TGCGCCAGCAGCCAAGGCGCTGGGAGCTCCTACAATGAGCAGTTCTTC.